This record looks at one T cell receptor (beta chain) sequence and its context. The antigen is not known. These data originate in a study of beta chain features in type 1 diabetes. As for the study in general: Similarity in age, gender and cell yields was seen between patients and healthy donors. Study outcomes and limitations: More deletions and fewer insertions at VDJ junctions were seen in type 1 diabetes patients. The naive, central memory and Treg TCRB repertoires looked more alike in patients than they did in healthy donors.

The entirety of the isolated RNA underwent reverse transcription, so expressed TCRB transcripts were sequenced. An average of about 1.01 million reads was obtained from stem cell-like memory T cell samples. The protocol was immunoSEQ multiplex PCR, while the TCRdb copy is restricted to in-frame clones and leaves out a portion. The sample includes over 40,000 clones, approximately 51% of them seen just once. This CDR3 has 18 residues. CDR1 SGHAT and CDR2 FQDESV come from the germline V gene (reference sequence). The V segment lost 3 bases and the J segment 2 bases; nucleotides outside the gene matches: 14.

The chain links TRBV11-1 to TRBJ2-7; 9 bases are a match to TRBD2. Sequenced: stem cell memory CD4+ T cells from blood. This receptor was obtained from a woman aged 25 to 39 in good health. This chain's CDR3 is CASSLDPPGLAGTYEQYF. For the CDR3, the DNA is TGTGCCAGCAGCTTGGATCCCCCGGGGCTAGCGGGAACCTACGAGCAGTACTTC.